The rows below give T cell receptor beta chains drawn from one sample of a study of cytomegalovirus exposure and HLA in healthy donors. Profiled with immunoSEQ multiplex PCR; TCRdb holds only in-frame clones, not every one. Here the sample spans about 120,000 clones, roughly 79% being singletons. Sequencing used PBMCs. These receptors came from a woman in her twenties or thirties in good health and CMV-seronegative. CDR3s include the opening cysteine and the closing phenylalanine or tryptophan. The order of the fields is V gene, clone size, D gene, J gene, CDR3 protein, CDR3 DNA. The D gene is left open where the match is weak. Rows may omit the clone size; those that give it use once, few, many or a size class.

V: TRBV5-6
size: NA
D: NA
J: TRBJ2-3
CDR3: CASSFEQRSDTDTQYF
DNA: TGTGCCAGCAGCTTTGAACAGCGGAGTGACACAGATACGCAGTATTTT

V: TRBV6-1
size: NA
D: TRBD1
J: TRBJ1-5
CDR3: CATRRDSVNQPQHF
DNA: TGTGCCACCCGTCGGGACAGTGTCAATCAGCCCCAGCATTTT

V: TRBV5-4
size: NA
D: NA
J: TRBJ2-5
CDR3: CASRSQGTFQETQYF
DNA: TGTGCCAGCAGATCGCAGGGGACGTTCCAAGAGACCCAGTACTTC

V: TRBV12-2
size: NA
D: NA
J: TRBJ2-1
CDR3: CASRAPSREGVYNEQFF
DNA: TGTGCAAGTCGCGCCCCGTCGCGGGAAGGCGTCTACAATGAGCAGTTCTTC

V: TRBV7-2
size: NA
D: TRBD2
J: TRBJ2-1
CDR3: CASSFPGGSNEQFF
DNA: TGTGCCAGCAGCTTCCCGGGGGGGAGCAATGAGCAGTTCTTC

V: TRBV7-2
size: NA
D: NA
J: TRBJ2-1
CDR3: CASSLASPGTSTYNEQFF
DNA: TGTGCCAGCAGCTTAGCGAGTCCGGGGACTTCCACCTACAATGAGCAGTTCTTC

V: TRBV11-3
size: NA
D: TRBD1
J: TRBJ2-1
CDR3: CASATGGYEQFF
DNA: TGTGCCAGCGCCACAGGGGGGTATGAGCAGTTCTTC

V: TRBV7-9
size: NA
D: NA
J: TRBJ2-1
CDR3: CSSSLASGVGSYNEQFF
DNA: TGTTCCAGCAGCTTAGCGTCGGGAGTCGGCTCCTACAATGAGCAGTTCTTC

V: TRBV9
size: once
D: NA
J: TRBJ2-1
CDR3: CASSGTGEGMNEQFF
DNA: TGTGCCAGCAGCGGCACGGGAGAGGGGATGAATGAGCAGTTCTTC

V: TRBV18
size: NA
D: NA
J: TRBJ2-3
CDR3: CASSPRELADTQYF
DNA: TGTGCCAGCTCACCACGGGAGCTAGCAGATACGCAGTATTTT

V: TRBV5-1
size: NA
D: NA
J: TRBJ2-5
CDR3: CASSWLGRAETQYF
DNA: TGCGCCAGCAGCTGGCTTGGGCGGGCGGAGACCCAGTACTTC

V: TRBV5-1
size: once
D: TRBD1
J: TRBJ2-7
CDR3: CASSFQGDEQYF
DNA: TGCGCCAGCAGCTTCCAGGGGGACGAGCAGTACTTC

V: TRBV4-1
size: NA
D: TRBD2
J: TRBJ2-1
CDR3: CASSPLSSSSGSLNEQFF
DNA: TGCGCCAGCAGCCCGCTAAGTAGCTCTAGCGGGAGCCTAAATGAGCAGTTCTTC

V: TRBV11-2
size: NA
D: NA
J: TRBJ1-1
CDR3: CASSLRDSTEAFF
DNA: TGTGCCAGCAGCCTCAGGGATAGCACTGAAGCTTTCTTT

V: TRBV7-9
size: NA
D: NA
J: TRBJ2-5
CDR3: CASSLGDWTETQYF
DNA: TGTGCCAGCAGCTTAGGGGACTGGACGGAGACCCAGTACTTC

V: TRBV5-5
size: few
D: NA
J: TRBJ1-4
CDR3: CASSFQGDNEKLFF
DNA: TGTGCCAGCAGCTTCCAGGGTGATAATGAAAAACTGTTTTTT

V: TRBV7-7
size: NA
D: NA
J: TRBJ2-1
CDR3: CASSLIGEYNEQFF
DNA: TGTGCTAGCAGCCTTATCGGGGAATACAATGAGCAGTTCTTC

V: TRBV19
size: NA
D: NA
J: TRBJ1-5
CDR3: CASSIIRHSNQPQHF
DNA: TGTGCCAGTAGTATAATCAGACATAGCAATCAGCCCCAGCATTTT

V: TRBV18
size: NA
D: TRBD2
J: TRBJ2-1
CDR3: CASSRRGLAGERAYNEQFF
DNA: TGTGCCAGCTCTCGGAGGGGGCTAGCGGGAGAACGCGCCTACAATGAGCAGTTCTTC

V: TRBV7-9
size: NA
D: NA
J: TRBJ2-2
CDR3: CASSSGTVLPGGELFF
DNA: TGTGCCAGCAGCTCGGGAACCGTCCTTCCGGGCGGGGAGCTGTTTTTT

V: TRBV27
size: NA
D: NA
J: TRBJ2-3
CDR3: CASSLFGREGSGTDTQYF
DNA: TGTGCCAGCAGTTTATTCGGAAGGGAAGGGAGTGGCACAGATACGCAGTATTTT

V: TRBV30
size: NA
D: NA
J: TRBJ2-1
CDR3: CAWRPREFSYNEQFF
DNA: TGTGCCTGGAGACCCCGTGAGTTTTCCTACAATGAGCAGTTCTTC

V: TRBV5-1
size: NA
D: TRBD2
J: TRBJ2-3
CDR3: CASSLLAGRTDTQYF
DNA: TGCGCCAGCAGCTTACTAGCGGGACGCACAGATACGCAGTATTTT

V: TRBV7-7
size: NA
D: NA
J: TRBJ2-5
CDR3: CASSLGSGVMETQYF
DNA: TGTGCTAGCAGCTTAGGGTCAGGGGTTATGGAGACCCAGTACTTC

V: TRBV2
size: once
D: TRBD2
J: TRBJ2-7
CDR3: CASLAGGYEQYF
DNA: TGTGCCAGCCTAGCGGGAGGCTACGAGCAGTACTTC

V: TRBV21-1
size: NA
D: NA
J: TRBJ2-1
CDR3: CASSGTSGSGVQFF
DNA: TGTGCCAGCAGTGGGACTAGCGGGAGTGGCGTGCAGTTCTTC

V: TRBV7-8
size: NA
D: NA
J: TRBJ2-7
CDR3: CASSPRDWSYEQYF
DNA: TGTGCCAGCAGCCCCCGGGACTGGTCCTACGAGCAGTACTTC

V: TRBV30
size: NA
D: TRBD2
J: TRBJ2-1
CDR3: CAWSTPRTSGGNEQFF
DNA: TGTGCCTGGAGTACCCCACGGACTAGCGGGGGCAATGAGCAGTTCTTC

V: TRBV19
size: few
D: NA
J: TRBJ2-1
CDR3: CASSISLVYEQFF
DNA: TGTGCCAGTAGTATAAGCCTAGTCTATGAGCAGTTCTTC